This TCR beta chain emerged from a study of T cell repertoires in ileal Crohn's disease. Study context: Surgery for a complication: stricturing in 61%, penetrating in 39%. Biopsies of inflamed ileum from the surgical specimen form M0 samples. Study observations and caveats: All patients with clonality above 26.8% had endoscopic recurrence.

The time point here: inflamed ileum from the surgical specimen. CDR3 length: 13 residues. The trim removed 8 bases at V and 5 bases at J, leaving 8 bases unmatched. Per the germline V gene, CDR1 is MDHEN and CDR2 is SYDVKM. A word on this clone: Its antigen remains unidentified.

The protocol was immunoSEQ multiplex PCR, while the TCRdb copy is restricted to in-frame clones and leaves out a portion. Of 15,000 to 20,000 clones in the sample, about 78% are singletons; the top ten hold around 4%. Sequencing input: ileal tissue. The V and J genes are TRBV28 and TRBJ1-2; 7 bases are shared with TRBD1. The TCR comes from an adult with Crohn's disease. The CDR3: CASREGARYGYTF. CDR3 sequence (DNA): TGTGCCAGCCGGGAGGGGGCGAGATATGGCTACACCTTC.